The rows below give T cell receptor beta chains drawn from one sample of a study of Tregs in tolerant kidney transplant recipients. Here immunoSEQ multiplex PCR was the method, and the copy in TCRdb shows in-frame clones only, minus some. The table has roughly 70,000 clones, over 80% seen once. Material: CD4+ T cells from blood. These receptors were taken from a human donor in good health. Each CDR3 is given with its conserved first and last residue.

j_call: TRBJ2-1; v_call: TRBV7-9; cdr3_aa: CASTWGLAGDLDEQFF
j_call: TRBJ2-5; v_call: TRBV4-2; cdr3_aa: CASSQDRDHSSETQYF
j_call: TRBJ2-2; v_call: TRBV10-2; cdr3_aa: CASSRGGLRGELFF
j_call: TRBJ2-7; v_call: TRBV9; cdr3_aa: CASSVDPLSYEQYF
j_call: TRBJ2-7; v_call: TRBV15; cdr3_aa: CATSRDLASSYEQYF
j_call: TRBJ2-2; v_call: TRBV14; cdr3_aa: CASSLPGTRRTGELFF
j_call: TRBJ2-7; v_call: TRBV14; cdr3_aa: CASSQVGREYYEQYF
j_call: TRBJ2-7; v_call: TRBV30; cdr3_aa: CAWKGSSLTYEQYF
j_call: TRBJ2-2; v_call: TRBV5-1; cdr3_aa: CASSFGLASGNTGELFF
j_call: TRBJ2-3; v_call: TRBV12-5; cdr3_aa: CASEGNTDTQYF
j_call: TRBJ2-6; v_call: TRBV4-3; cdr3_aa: CASSPLLGGSGANVLTF
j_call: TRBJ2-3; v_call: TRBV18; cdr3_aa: CASSPPRQRGGRFSTDTQYF
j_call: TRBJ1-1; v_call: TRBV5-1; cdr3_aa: CASSLSMNTEAFF
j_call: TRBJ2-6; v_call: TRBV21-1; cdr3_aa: CASSKETISGANVLTF
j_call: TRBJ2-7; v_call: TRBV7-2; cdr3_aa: CASSLRAMKDEQYF
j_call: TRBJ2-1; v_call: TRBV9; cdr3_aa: CASSVGPVNEQFF
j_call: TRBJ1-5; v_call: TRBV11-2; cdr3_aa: CASSLGLNQPQHF
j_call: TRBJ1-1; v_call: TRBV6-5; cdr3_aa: CASKENTEAFF
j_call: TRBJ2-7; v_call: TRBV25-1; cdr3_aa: CASSLPGTVDEQYF
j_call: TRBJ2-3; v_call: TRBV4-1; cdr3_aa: CASSPGGPSFPPRATQYF
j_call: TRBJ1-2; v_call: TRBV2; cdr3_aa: CASSVVLGYTF
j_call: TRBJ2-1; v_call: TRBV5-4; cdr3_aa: CASSLRGGTANNEQFF
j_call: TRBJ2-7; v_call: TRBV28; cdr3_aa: CASSLKGSAGGYSYEQYF
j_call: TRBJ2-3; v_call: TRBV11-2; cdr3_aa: CASSRSRDTQYF
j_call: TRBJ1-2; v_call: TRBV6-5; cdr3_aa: CASSDSPNYGYTF
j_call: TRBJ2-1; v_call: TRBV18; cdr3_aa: CASSPRAGTGNNEQFF
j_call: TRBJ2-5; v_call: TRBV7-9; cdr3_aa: CASSYSGGETQYF
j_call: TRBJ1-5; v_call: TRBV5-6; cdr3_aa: CASSLLGQGGTNQPQHF